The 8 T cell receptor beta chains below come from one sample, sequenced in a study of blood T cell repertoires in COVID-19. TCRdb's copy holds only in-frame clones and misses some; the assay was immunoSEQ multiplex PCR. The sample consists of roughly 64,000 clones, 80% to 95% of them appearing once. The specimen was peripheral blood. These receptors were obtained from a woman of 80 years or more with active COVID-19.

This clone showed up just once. In nucleotides, the CDR3 is TGCGCCAGCAGCTTGGGGACAGGGATGAACACTGAAGCTTTCTTT. Protein: CASSLGTGMNTEAFF. The rearrangement uses TRBV5-1 and TRBJ1-1; 8 bases fit TRBD1. Germline assignment: CDR1 SGHRS and CDR2 YFSETQ. Trimming removed 0 bases from V and 0 bases from J; junction bases left unmatched: 1. This CDR3 comprises 15 residues.

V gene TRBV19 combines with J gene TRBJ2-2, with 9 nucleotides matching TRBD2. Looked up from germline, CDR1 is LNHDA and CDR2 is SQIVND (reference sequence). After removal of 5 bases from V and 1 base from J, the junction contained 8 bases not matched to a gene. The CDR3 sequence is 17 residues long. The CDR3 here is CASSLVAGAENTGELFF. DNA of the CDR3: TGTGCCAGTAGTTTGGTAGCGGGAGCCGAGAACACCGGGGAGCTGTTTTTT.

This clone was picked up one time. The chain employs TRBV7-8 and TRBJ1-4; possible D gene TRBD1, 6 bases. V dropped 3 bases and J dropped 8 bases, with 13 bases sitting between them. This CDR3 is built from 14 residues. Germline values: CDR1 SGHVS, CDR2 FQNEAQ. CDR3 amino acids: CASSLDSQPEKLFF. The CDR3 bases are TGTGCCAGCAGCTTGGACAGCCAACCCGAAAAACTGTTTTTT.

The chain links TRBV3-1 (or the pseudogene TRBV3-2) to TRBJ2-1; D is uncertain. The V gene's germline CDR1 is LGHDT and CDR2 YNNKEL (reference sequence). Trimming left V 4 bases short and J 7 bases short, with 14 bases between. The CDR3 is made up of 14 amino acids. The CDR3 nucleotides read TGTGCCAGCAGCCTTGCCGGCGGCGAGAATGAGCAGTTCTTC. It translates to CASSLAGGENEQFF.

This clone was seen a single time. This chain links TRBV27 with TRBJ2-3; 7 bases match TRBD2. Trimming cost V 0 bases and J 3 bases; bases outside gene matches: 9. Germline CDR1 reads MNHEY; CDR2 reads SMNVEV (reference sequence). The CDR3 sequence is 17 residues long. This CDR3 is CASSLSGEGLRTDTQYF. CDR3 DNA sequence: TGTGCCAGCAGTTTATCGGGGGAGGGCCTGAGGACAGATACGCAGTATTTT.

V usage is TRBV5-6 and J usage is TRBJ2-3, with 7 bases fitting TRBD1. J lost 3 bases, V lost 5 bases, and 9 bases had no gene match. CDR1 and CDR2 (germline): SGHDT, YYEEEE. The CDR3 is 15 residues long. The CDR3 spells CASRITGDGTDTQYF. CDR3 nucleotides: TGTGCCAGCAGAATAACAGGGGATGGGACAGATACGCAGTATTTT.

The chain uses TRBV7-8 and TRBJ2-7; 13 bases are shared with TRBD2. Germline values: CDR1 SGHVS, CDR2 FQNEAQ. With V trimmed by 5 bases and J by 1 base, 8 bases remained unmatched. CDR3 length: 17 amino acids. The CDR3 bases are TGTGCCAGCAGCATCCGGGAGGGACTAGCGGGGTCCTACGAGCAGTACTTC. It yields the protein CASSIREGLAGSYEQYF.

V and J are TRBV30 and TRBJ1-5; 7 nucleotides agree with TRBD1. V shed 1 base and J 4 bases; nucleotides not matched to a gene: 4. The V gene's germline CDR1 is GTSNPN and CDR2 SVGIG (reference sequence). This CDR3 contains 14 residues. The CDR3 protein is CAWSAGTVNQPQHF. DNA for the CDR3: TGTGCCTGGAGTGCCGGGACAGTAAATCAGCCCCAGCATTTT.